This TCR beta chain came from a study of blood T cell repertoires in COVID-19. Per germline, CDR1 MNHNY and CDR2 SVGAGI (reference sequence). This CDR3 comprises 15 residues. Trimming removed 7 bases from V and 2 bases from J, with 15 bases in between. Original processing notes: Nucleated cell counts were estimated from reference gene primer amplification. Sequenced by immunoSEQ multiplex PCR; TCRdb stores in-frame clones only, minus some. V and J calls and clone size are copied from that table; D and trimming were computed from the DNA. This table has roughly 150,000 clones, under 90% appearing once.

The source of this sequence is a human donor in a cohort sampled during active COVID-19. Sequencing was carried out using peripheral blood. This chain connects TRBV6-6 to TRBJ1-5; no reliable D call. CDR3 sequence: CASTTRREGNQPQHF. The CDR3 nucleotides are TGTGCCAGCACTACGAGGAGGGAGGGCAATCAGCCCCAGCATTTT.